This T cell receptor beta chain originates from a study of blood T cell repertoires in COVID-19. In the study overall: Sources were T cells, B-cell-depleted T cells, or PBMCs; the material itself was cDNA or gDNA.

In the authors' workflow: Reference gene primers were amplified, and this amplification served to estimate nucleated cell counts. This table comes from immunoSEQ multiplex PCR, and its TCRdb copy is limited to in-frame clones, with some not included. V and J calls and clone size are as listed in that table; D and trimming were resolved from the DNA. The sample holds approximately 250,000 clones; roughly 88% are singletons and the top ten take 2.5% to 3.5%. The CDR3 contains 13 residues. From germline, CDR1 is LGHDT and CDR2 YNNKEL (reference sequence). V lost 3 bases to trimming and J lost 4 bases, with 9 bases between them. Those enrolled, adults aged roughly 18 to 100 years, came from 20 to 25 US areas.

Sequenced material: PBMCs or T cells enriched from blood (not recorded which). The V gene is TRBV3-1 (or the pseudogene TRBV3-2), the J gene TRBJ2-5; D gene ambiguous. The TCR comes from a woman aged 40-49 years who had been exposed to COVID-19. The CDR3 loop is CASSHFRGETQYF. CDR3 bases: TGTGCCAGCAGCCACTTCAGAGGAGAGACCCAGTACTTC.